This T cell receptor beta chain was found in a study of T cell repertoires in cytomegalovirus infection. The wider study: Both a matching HLA type and CMV infection were indicated by public TCR beta signatures. Whole-study findings and limits: CMV carriers with the relevant HLA were identified by cumulative public TCR beta family frequency. In two of eight donors, the top clonotype was HLA-C-restricted CMV-specific.

Worth noting for this clonotype: Antigen unknown.

V was clipped by 5 bases and J by 2 bases, with 13 bases between them. Germline V lookup: CDR1 MNHNY, CDR2 SVGAGI (reference sequence). The CDR3 contains 15 residues. MiXCR, run by TCRdb on the reads, gives a single entry per CDR3 protein. The sample holds roughly 170,000 distinct CDR3 sequences, 20% to 25% seen once. The V call is TRBV6-6, the J call TRBJ1-5, with unresolved D. The receptor comes from a human donor in good health (CMV status not recorded). Some clones in this sample may be carry-over from other donors' samples. The sample was CD8+ T cells from cultured PBMCs, taken from culture after CMV antigen stimulation. The DNA of the CDR3 is TGTGCCAGCAGTGAGGACGTCGCCGGCAATCAGCCCCAGCATTTT. This encodes CASSEDVAGNQPQHF.